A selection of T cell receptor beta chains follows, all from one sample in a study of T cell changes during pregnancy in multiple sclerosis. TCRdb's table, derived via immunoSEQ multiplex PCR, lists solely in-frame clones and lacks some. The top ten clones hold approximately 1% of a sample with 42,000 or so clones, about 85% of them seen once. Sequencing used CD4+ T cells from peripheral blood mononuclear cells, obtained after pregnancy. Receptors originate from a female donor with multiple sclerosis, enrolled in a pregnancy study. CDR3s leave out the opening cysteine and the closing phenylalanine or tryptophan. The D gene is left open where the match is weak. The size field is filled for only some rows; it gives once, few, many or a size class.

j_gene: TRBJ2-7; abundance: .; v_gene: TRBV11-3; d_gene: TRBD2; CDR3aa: ASSPGGGHEQY
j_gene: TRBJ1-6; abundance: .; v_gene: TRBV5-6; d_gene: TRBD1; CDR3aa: ASSPPGTVESPLH
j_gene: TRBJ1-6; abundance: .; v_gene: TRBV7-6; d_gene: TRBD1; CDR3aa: ASSRTGGVSPLH
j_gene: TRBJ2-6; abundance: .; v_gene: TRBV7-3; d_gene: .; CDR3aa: ASSLSGGYGANVLT
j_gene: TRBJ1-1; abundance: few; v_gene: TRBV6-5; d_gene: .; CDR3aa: ASSQTPGPDTEAF
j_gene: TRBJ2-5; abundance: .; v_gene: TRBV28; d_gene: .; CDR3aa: ASSLGGGWETQY
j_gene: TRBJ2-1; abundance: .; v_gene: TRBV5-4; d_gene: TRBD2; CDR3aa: ASSTIRAGGEQF
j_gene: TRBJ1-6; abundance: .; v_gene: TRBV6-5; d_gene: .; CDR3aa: ASSYSRDSPLH
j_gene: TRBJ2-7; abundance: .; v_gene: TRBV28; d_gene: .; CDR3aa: ASSSLGGGVYEQY
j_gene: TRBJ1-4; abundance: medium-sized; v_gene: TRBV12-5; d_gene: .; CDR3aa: ASGLTTEKLF
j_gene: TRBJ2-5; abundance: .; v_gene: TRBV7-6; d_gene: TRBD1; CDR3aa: ASSLEGTGRSAETQY
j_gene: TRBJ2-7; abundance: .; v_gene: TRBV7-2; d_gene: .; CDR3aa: ASSLVPLEQY
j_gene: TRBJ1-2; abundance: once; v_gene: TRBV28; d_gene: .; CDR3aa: ASSLAQNYGYT
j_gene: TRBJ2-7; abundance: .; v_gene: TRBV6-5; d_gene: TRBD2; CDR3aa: ASSPRSGRGREQY
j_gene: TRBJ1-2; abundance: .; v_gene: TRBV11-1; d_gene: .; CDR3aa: ASSPDRRQSSYT
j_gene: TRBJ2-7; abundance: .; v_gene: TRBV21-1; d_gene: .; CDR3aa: ASSLLGYEQY
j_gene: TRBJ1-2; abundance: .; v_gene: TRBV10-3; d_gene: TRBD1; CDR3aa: AITPGQGAANYGYT
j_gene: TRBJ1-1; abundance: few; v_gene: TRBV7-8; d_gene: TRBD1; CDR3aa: ASSLVGQGGMGTEAF
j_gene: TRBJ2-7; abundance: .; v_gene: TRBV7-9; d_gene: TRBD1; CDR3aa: ASRMDRGPYEQY
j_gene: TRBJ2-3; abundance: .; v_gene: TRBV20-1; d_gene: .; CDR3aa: SAPNFCQGT
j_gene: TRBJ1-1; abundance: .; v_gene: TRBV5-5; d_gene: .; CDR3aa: ASSLAGRATEAF
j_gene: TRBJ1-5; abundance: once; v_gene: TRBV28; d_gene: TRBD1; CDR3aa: ASSPHRGHQPQH
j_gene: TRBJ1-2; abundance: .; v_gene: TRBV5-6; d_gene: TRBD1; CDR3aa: ASSRDRTYGYT
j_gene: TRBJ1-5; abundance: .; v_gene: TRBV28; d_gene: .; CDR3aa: ASNQGEWPQH
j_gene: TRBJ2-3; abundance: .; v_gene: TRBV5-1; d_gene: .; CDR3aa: ASSVWDTTDTQY
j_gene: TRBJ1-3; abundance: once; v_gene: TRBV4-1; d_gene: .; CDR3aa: ASSQVRDSGNTIY
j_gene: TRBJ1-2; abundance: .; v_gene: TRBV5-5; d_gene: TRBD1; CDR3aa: ASSATGGAVGYT
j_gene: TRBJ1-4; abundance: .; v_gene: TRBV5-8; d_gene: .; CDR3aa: ASSLRGAATNEKLF
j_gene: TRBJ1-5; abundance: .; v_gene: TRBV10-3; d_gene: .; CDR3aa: AISVGNQPQH
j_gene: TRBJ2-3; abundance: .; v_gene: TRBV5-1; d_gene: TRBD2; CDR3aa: ASSILAGTPDTQY
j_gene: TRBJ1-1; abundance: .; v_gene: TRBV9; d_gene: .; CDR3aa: ASSVAGGNTEAF
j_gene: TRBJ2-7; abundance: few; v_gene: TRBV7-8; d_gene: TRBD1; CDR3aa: ASSHRDRGIYEQY
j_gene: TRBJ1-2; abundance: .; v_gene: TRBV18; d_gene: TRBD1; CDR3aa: ASSPLPPGQGIYGYT
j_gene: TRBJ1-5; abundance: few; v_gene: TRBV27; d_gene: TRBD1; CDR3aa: ASSPGTGRSNQPQH
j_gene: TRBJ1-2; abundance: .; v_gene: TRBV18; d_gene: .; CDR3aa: ASSPDLGVLAGYT
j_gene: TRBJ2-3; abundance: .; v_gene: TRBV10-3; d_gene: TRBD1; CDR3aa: AIRTDRAGSSTDTQY
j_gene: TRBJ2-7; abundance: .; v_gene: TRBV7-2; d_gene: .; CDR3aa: ASSLSYYEQY
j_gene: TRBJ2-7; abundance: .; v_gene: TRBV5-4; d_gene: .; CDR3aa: ASSLGAGTYYEQY
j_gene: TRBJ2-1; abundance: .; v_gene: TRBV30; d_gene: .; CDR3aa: AWSVLGTVAYNEQF
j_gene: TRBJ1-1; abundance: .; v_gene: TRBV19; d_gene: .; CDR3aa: ASSTMWASEAF
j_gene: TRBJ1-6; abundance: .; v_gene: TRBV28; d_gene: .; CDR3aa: ASRSFSSYNSPLH
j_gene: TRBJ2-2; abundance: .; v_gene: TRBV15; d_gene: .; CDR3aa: ATSIFDATTTGELF
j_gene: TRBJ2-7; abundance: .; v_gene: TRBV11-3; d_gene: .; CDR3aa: ASSQTGSYEQY
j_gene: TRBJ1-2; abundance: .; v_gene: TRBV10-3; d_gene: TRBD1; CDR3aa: AISDHGTADNYGYT
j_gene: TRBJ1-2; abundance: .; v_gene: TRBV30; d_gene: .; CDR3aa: AWSRAGMGANYGYT
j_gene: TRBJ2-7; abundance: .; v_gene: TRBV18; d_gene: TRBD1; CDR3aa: ASSPLDRGEPAYEQY
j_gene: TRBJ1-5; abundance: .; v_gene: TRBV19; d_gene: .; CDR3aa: ASSIFRADYSNQPQH
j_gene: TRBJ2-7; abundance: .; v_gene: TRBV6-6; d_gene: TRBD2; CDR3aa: ASRTSGGTYEQY
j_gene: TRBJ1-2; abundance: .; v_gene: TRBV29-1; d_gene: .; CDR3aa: SVVPWTAVNGYT
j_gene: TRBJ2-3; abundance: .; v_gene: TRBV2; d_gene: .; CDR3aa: ASKPRPQADTQY
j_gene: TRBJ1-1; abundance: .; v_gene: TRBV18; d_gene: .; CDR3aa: ASSPRSMNTEAF
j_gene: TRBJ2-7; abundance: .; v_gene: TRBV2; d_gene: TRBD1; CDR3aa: ASYGRDSSYEQY
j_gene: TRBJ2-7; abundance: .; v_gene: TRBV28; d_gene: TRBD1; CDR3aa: ASSLPGTGKYEQY
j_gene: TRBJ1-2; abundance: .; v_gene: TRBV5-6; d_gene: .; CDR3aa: ASSSGTYGYT